One and the same sample provided the 19 T cell receptor beta chains below, sequenced in a study of blood T cell repertoires in COVID-19. TCRdb's table, derived via immunoSEQ multiplex PCR, lists solely in-frame clones and lacks some. The sample carries a few hundred thousand clones, roughly 80% recorded once. Sequenced input: peripheral blood. The receptors shown here come from a man aged 55-75 years who had recovered from COVID-19.

The rearrangement uses TRBV5-6 and TRBJ2-7; possible D gene TRBD1, 5 bases. Germline V lookup: CDR1 SGHDT, CDR2 YYEEEE. V was cut by 0 bases and J by 3 bases, with 10 bases left in between. CDR3 size: 14 residues. The CDR3 sequence: CASSLGQGIYEQYF. For the CDR3, the DNA is TGTGCCAGCAGCTTGGGCCAGGGTATCTACGAGCAGTACTTC. Full variable domain (outside the CDR3, taken from reference TRBV5-6 and TRBJ2-7): DAGVTQSPTHLIKTRGQQVTLRCSPKSGHDTVSWYQQALGQGPQFIFQYYEEEERQRGNFPDRFSGHQFPNYSSELNVNALLLGDSALYLCASSLGQGIYEQYFGPGTRLTVT.

With respect to this clone: This CDR3 is missing its conserved last phenylalanine or tryptophan, likely due to a read error. No DNA is shown, since the ends of the CDR3 on it are uncertain; the CDR3 is the one TCRdb lists. The V gene is TRBV21-1, the J gene TRBJ1-4. TRBV21-1 is flagged as a pseudogene. The CDR3 is 10 amino acids in total, end residues counted. This CDR3 is CASSPRVPCP.

In this sample, this clone turned up a few times. This chain connects TRBV19 to TRBJ1-2; D unresolved. V was cut by 6 bases and J by 5 bases, with 22 bases left in between. The CDR3 runs 16 residues. Germline V lookup: CDR1 LNHDA, CDR2 SQIVND (reference sequence). The CDR3 sequence is CASRNPYREGGYGYTF. The CDR3 DNA is TGTGCCAGTAGAAACCCCTATCGAGAGGGCGGGTATGGCTACACCTTC.

Worth noting for this clone: Distinct nucleotide sequences in the sample also encode this CDR3. The chain employs TRBV2 and TRBJ2-2; TRBD1 matches at 9 bases. The germline V gene encodes CDR1 SNHLY and CDR2 FYNNEI. The CDR3 contains 14 residues. V dropped 6 bases and J dropped 4; count of bases not matched to a gene: 3. The DNA of the CDR3 is TGTGCCAGCAGAGGGACAGGGTTCACCGGGGAGCTGTTTTTT. Translating gives CASRGTGFTGELFF.

A few counts support this clone. The V gene is TRBV7-9, the J gene TRBJ2-7; the match to TRBD1 covers 12 bases. The CDR3 extends over 16 amino acids. In germline, CDR1 is SEHNR, CDR2 FQNEAQ (reference sequence). V shed 2 bases and J 8 bases; nucleotides not matched to a gene: 10. For the CDR3, the DNA is TGTGCCAGCAGCTTATTGGCGGGGACAGGGGGCGGCAAGCAGTACTTC. Amino acid sequence: CASSLLAGTGGGKQYF.

This rearrangement joins TRBV7-8 to TRBJ2-7; D might be TRBD1 (6 bases). This CDR3 region has 17 residues. V gave up 5 bases and J gave up 0 bases, with 20 bases separating them. CDR1 SGHVS and CDR2 FQNEAQ come from the germline V gene. The CDR3 spells CASSQVARTVLSYEQYF. CDR3 in DNA: TGTGCCAGCAGCCAGGTAGCCCGGACAGTGCTCTCCTACGAGCAGTACTTC.

This chain links TRBV5-1 with TRBJ2-2; 13 nucleotides align to TRBD2. Germline trimming cut 4 bases from V and 7 bases from J; bases unmatched to any gene: 7. The V gene's germline CDR1 is SGHRS and CDR2 YFSETQ. This CDR3 is built from 16 residues. Written as DNA, the CDR3 is TGCGCCAGCAGCGAAGGACTAGCGGGAGTTAACGGGGAGCTGTTTTTT. Amino acid sequence: CASSEGLAGVNGELFF.

The V and J genes are TRBV19 and TRBJ1-6; no firm D call. This CDR3 has 16 amino acids. V was trimmed by 5 bases and J by 7 bases, leaving 18 bases between them. The germline V gene has CDR1 LNHDA and CDR2 SQIVND (reference sequence). DNA of the CDR3: TGTGCCAGTAGTTATTACACCCGGACGGGGAATTCACCCCTCCACTTT. It codes for CASSYYTRTGNSPLHF.

The V call is TRBV7-3, the J call TRBJ1-1; no reliable D call. CDR1 SGHTA and CDR2 FQGTGA come from the germline V gene. Trimming left V 5 bases short and J 6 bases short, with 13 bases between. The CDR3 sequence is 13 residues long. CDR3 protein: CASSADLGAEAFF. CDR3 coding DNA: TGTGCCAGCAGCGCCGATTTGGGCGCTGAAGCTTTCTTT.

The V gene is TRBV29-1, the J gene TRBJ2-1; tentatively, D is TRBD2 (6 bases). CDR3 length equals 13 residues. The germline CDR1 and CDR2 sequences are SQVTM and ANQGSEA. V lost 6 bases and J lost 6, with 15 bases in between. The CDR3 nucleotides read TGCAGCGTGTCGCGGGGAGTGGGCAATGAGCAGTTCTTC. It encodes CSVSRGVGNEQFF.

This chain uses TRBV18 with TRBJ2-3, with D perhaps TRBD2 (5 bases). This CDR3 spans 14 amino acids. The V end lost 6 bases, the J end lost 5 bases, and 15 bases lay between the germline ends. Germline CDR1 reads KGHSH; CDR2 reads LQKENI. The CDR3 sequence: CASSLGGPGDTQYF. In nucleotides, the CDR3 is TGTGCCAGCTCCCTAGGAGGTCCGGGAGATACGCAGTATTTT.

The genes are TRBV6-5 and TRBJ1-1; tentative D call: TRBD1 (6 bases). Germline lookup yields CDR1 MNHEY and CDR2 SVGAGI. CDR3 size: 14 residues. Trimming removed 6 bases at V and 1 base at J, with 12 bases between. Here the CDR3 reads CASSQGFGNTEAFF. CDR3 DNA: TGTGCCAGCAGCCAGGGGTTCGGGAACACTGAAGCTTTCTTT.

The chain links TRBV7-2 to TRBJ2-1; 9 nucleotides align to TRBD1. V dropped 1 base and J dropped 9; count of bases not matched to a gene: 13. Germline assignment: CDR1 SGHTA and CDR2 FQGNSA. There are 17 residues in the CDR3. This CDR3 reads CASSLVVGTGINGEQFF. The CDR3 DNA reads TGTGCCAGCAGCTTAGTGGTGGGGACAGGGATTAATGGTGAGCAGTTCTTC.

This chain uses TRBV7-2 with TRBJ2-6; TRBD2 aligns across 9 bases. The V segment lost 1 base and the J segment 2 bases; nucleotides outside the gene matches: 6. The CDR3 is 18 amino acids. Germline loops: CDR1 SGHTA, CDR2 FQGNSA. The CDR3: CASSLVVAGGPGANVLTF. The CDR3 nucleotides read TGTGCCAGCAGCTTAGTTGTTGCGGGGGGGCCTGGGGCCAACGTCCTGACTTTC. The full variable domain, completed using reference TRBV7-2 and TRBJ2-6, is GAGVSQSPSNKVTEKGKDVELRCDPISGHTALYWYRQSLGQGLEFLIYFQGNSAPDKSGLPSDRFSAERTGGSVSTLTIQRTQQEDSAVYLCASSLVVAGGPGANVLTFGAGSRLTVL.

The rearrangement links TRBV27 to TRBJ2-1; perhaps TRBD1 as D (5 bases). The CDR3 spans 14 residues. The germline V gene encodes CDR1 MNHEY and CDR2 SMNVEV (reference sequence). The V gene lost 5 bases and the J gene lost 6 bases, with 14 bases spanning the gap. For the CDR3, the DNA is TGTGCCAGCAGTCTCATAACACAGGCCAATGAGCAGTTCTTC. Encoded protein: CASSLITQANEQFF.

This chain connects TRBV19 to TRBJ1-2; TRBD1 matches 7 bases. The CDR3 consists of 16 residues. The V gene's germline CDR1 is LNHDA and CDR2 SQIVND (reference sequence). After removal of 3 bases from V and 6 bases from J, the junction contained 13 bases not matched to a gene. The CDR3 sequence is CASSIGSPTGLDGYTF. CDR3 DNA sequence: TGTGCCAGTAGTATTGGTAGCCCGACAGGGTTGGATGGCTACACCTTC.

This sequence joins TRBV4-1 and TRBJ2-1; D call uncertain. Germline V gene data show CDR1 as MGHRA and CDR2 as YSYEKL. This CDR3 has 15 residues. The V and J ends lost 0 bases and 10 bases respectively, with 16 bases between them. The CDR3 loop is CASSQDEALVVEQFF. Written as DNA, the CDR3 is TGCGCCAGCAGCCAAGATGAAGCCCTAGTAGTAGAGCAGTTCTTC.

The rearrangement joins TRBV29-1 to TRBJ2-2; the match to TRBD2 covers 7 bases. CDR3 size: 15 residues. The J segment lost 2 bases and the V segment lost 6 bases, leaving 9 bases of the junction unmatched. Germline V gene sequence: CDR1 SQVTM, CDR2 ANQGSEA. The CDR3 coding sequence is TGCAGCGTGACCTCTAGCGGACTCAACACCGGGGAGCTGTTTTTT. Translated: CSVTSSGLNTGELFF.

The rearrangement uses TRBV9 and TRBJ2-3, with a tentative D call TRBD1 (6 bases). Germline values: CDR1 SGDLS, CDR2 YYNGEE. V dropped 8 bases and J dropped 2 bases, with 15 bases sitting between them. The length of the CDR3 is 14 residues. The DNA of the CDR3 is TGTGCCAGGGCCAGGGGACAAATCACAGATACGCAGTATTTT. It specifies CARARGQITDTQYF.